This is a list of T cell receptor beta chains from one sample in a study of cytomegalovirus exposure and HLA in healthy donors. Assay: immunoSEQ multiplex PCR; the TCRdb copy retains only in-frame clones and omits some. Among roughly 180,000 clones, 86% were seen once, and the ten largest hold around 7.2%. The sample was PBMCs. All receptors come from a man aged 25-40 years in good health and CMV-seropositive. CDR3s include the opening cysteine and the closing phenylalanine or tryptophan. Each record gives: clone size, D gene, V gene, J gene, CDR3 DNA, CDR3 protein. D genes are given only for firm matches. Clone size is not always given. Where it is, it says once, few, many or a class for expanded clones.

NA	NA	TRBV7-3	TRBJ1-1	TGTGCCAGCAGCCCTCCGGGGAACACTGAAGCTTTCTTT	CASSPPGNTEAFF
NA	NA	TRBV6-5	TRBJ2-3	TGTGCCAGCACGGGACAAAGCACAGATACGCAGTATTTT	CASTGQSTDTQYF
NA	NA	TRBV7-3	TRBJ2-2	TGTGCCAGCAGCGGGACTCCGACCGGGGAGCTGTTTTTT	CASSGTPTGELFF
NA	NA	TRBV6-1	TRBJ2-2	TGTGCCAGCAGTATTCGTAACACCGGGGAGCTGTTTTTT	CASSIRNTGELFF
once	TRBD1	TRBV6-5	TRBJ2-3	TGTGCCAGCAGTTATGGGACAGACCTCACAGATACGCAGTATTTT	CASSYGTDLTDTQYF
NA	NA	TRBV5-1	TRBJ2-7	TGCGCCAGCAGCTTGCCAACGGTGGAATCCTACGAGCAGTACTTC	CASSLPTVESYEQYF
NA	NA	TRBV19	TRBJ1-2	TGTGCCAGTAGTACCAGGGATTGGGGCTACACCTTC	CASSTRDWGYTF
once	TRBD1	TRBV27	TRBJ1-2	TGTGCCAGCAGTCCAAGACAGGGCCTTGGCTATGGCTACACCTTC	CASSPRQGLGYGYTF
NA	TRBD1	TRBV15	TRBJ2-7	TGTGCCACCAGGGCAAGGGGGCCCCATCCCCCCGAGCAGTACTTC	CATRARGPHPPEQYF
NA	NA	TRBV20-1	TRBJ2-7	TGCAGTGCTAGGCTCTCGTACGAGCAGTACTTC	CSARLSYEQYF
once	NA	TRBV5-1	TRBJ2-5	TGCGCCAGCAGCTTGGACCGAGGCCAAGAGACCCAGTACTTC	CASSLDRGQETQYF
NA	NA	TRBV6-5	TRBJ1-5	TGTGCCAGCAGGGCGGGTCGCCGTAGCAATCAGCCCCAGCATTTT	CASRAGRRSNQPQHF
NA	NA	TRBV7-2	TRBJ2-7	TGTGCCAGCAGCCCGACCCCCTACGAGCAGTACTTC	CASSPTPYEQYF
NA	TRBD1	TRBV27	TRBJ2-3	TGTGCCAGCAGTTTGGACAGGGGGCGCGCAGATACGCAGTATTTT	CASSLDRGRADTQYF
NA	TRBD1	TRBV4-1	TRBJ1-1	TGCGCCAGCAGCCAGCCACAGGGGTTTGAAGCTTTCTTT	CASSQPQGFEAFF
NA	NA	TRBV5-8	TRBJ2-7	TGTGCCAGCAGGACCGGGAACTACGAGCAGTACTTC	CASRTGNYEQYF
NA	NA	TRBV29-1	TRBJ2-7	TGCAGCGTTGAGTTTGGGGTTGGCGAGCAGTACTTC	CSVEFGVGEQYF
NA	NA	TRBV4-1	TRBJ2-7	TGCGCCAGCAGCCAAGTGGCCCGGGACGAGCAGTACTTC	CASSQVARDEQYF